One and the same sample provided the 17 T cell receptor beta chains below, sequenced in a study of blood T cell repertoires in COVID-19. Produced via immunoSEQ multiplex PCR; TCRdb's table is partial and in-frame only. The table includes 400,000 to 500,000 clones, around 87% detected once. The specimen was PBMCs or T cells enriched from blood (not recorded which). The origin of the receptors is a middle-aged woman who had recovered from COVID-19.

The genes are TRBV10-1 and TRBJ2-7, with TRBD1 matching 7 bases. This CDR3 contains 13 residues. With V trimmed by 3 bases and J by 5 bases, 4 bases remained unmatched. Germline V gives CDR1 WNHNN, CDR2 SYGVQD (reference sequence). DNA of the CDR3: TGCGCCAGCAGTGACAGGGGGATCGACGAGCAGTACTTC. Amino acids: CASSDRGIDEQYF.

This clone was counted once. The V gene is TRBV6-6, the J gene TRBJ1-2; the match to TRBD1 covers 11 bases. CDR1 MNHNY and CDR2 SVGAGI come from the germline V gene (reference sequence). CDR3 length: 15 residues. The V segment lost 7 bases and the J segment 7 bases; nucleotides outside the gene matches: 11. The CDR3 nucleotides read TGTGCCAGCATAAAATATGAGGACAGGGGGCTTGGCTACACCTTC. Amino acid sequence: CASIKYEDRGLGYTF.

The rearrangement uses TRBV2 and TRBJ1-2; 10 bases line up with TRBD1. The CDR3 spans 17 residues. Germline CDR1 SNHLY, CDR2 FYNNEI. The V segment lost 6 bases and the J segment 0 bases; nucleotides outside the gene matches: 10. CDR3 coding DNA: TGTGCCAGCAGCACTCCGGGACAGGGGCCTTCTAACTATGGCTACACCTTC. Translation: CASSTPGQGPSNYGYTF.

The chain couples TRBV7-2 to TRBJ2-3; D unclear. Trimming stripped 2 bases from V and 6 bases from J, with 6 bases between. This CDR3 is built from 12 residues. Germline loops: CDR1 SGHTA, CDR2 FQGNSA. The DNA of the CDR3 is TGTGCCAGCAGCTTATTGAGGGATACGCAGTATTTT. Translating gives CASSLLRDTQYF.

The J gene is TRBJ2-1, the V gene TRBV6-2 or TRBV6-3, with D maybe TRBD2 (6 bases). Germline V gives CDR1 MNHEY, CDR2 SVGEGT. Trimming left V 1 base short and J 5 bases short, with 18 bases between. The CDR3 extends over 17 amino acids. The CDR3 spells CASSYYPRSGRNNEQFF. CDR3 sequence (DNA): TGTGCCAGCAGTTACTACCCTCGGAGCGGGCGCAACAATGAGCAGTTCTTC.

The chain links TRBV18 to TRBJ1-2; D is uncertain. Germline loops: CDR1 KGHSH, CDR2 LQKENI. There are 14 residues in the CDR3. Trimming shortened V by 1 base and J by 2 bases, and 8 bases separated the two germline ends. The DNA for the CDR3 is TGTGCCAGCTCACCACGAACAGAAAACTATGGCTACACCTTC. It is translated as CASSPRTENYGYTF.

This clone was counted a single time. The J gene is TRBJ2-1, the V gene TRBV4-2, with D possibly being TRBD1 (6 bases). CDR1 is LGHNA and CDR2 is YNFKEQ in the germline V gene. This CDR3 comprises 16 residues. V was clipped by 1 base and J by 8 bases, with 18 bases between them. CDR3 nucleotide sequence: TGTGCCAGCAGCCAAGGGGTGACAGGTGGTAGCCATGAGCAGTTCTTC. Amino acid sequence: CASSQGVTGGSHEQFF.

V and J are TRBV19 and TRBJ2-5; 13 positions match TRBD2. With 6 bases clipped from V and 2 bases from J, the junction kept 0 bases outside the gene matches. Germline V gene lookup returns CDR1 LNHDA and CDR2 SQIVND (reference sequence). This CDR3 has 14 residues. CDR3: CASRGLAGQETQYF. DNA for the CDR3: TGTGCCAGTAGGGGACTAGCGGGACAAGAGACCCAGTACTTC.

The chain has TRBV19 and TRBJ1-4; no clear D. Deletions cut 4 bases from V and 4 bases from J, with 13 bases between. CDR3 size: 15 residues. CDR1 and CDR2 from the germline V gene are LNHDA and SQIVND (reference sequence). This CDR3 reads CASSRYVQVNEKLFF. The CDR3 bases are TGTGCCAGTAGTAGATACGTGCAGGTTAATGAAAAACTGTTTTTT.

This clone was detected only once. The CDR3 DNA reads TGTGCCAGCTCACGTGAGGGAACGTGGACTGAAGCTTTCTTT. This gives the protein CASSREGTWTEAFF. The chain carries TRBV18 and TRBJ1-1; D remains ambiguous. The CDR3 loop spans 14 amino acids. Germline V gives CDR1 KGHSH, CDR2 LQKENI. V gave up 4 bases and J gave up 5 bases, with 14 bases separating them.

The chain combines TRBV29-1 with TRBJ1-1, with D perhaps matching TRBD1 (5 bases). The CDR3 has 13 residues. The V end lost 4 bases, the J end lost 5 bases, and 14 bases lay between the germline ends. The germline V gene encodes CDR1 SQVTM and CDR2 ANQGSEA. As DNA, the CDR3 is TGCAGCGTTGGATCCGGGGGTGGAACTGAAGCTTTCTTT. Translated: CSVGSGGGTEAFF.

This chain links TRBV18 with TRBJ1-4, with 9 nucleotides matching TRBD1. The trim removed 4 bases at V and 6 bases at J, leaving 3 bases unmatched. This CDR3 comprises 14 residues. The germline CDR1 and CDR2 sequences are KGHSH and LQKENI. Here the CDR3 reads CASSQDRGYEKLFF. As DNA, the CDR3 is TGTGCCAGCTCACAGGACAGGGGATATGAAAAACTGTTTTTT.

The chain joins TRBV18 to TRBJ2-1, with 8 bases matching TRBD2. The V and J ends lost 3 bases and 9 bases, in that order; junction bases with no gene match: 7. The CDR3 is 14 amino acids. CDR1 and CDR2 from the germline V gene are KGHSH and LQKENI. The chain's CDR3 is CASSPGTSSAEQFF. DNA of the CDR3: TGTGCCAGCTCACCGGGGACTAGTTCAGCTGAGCAGTTCTTC.

The chain recombines TRBV5-1 with TRBJ1-3; no clear D. Germline CDR1 and CDR2: SGHRS and YFSETQ. V gave up 0 bases and J gave up 0 bases, with 13 bases separating them. This CDR3 is 17 amino acids long. CDR3 sequence reads: CASSLDSGSDSGNTIYF. As DNA, the CDR3 is TGCGCCAGCAGCTTGGACTCAGGCTCGGACTCTGGAAACACCATATATTTT.

The V gene is TRBV9, the J gene TRBJ2-6; perhaps TRBD1 as D (5 bases). The V and J ends lost 3 bases and 0 bases respectively, with 13 bases between them. This CDR3 spans 17 amino acids. Germline loops: CDR1 SGDLS, CDR2 YYNGEE. The CDR3 nucleotides are TGTGCCAGCAGCGAGGACACCTTCCGCTCTGGGGCCAACGTCCTGACTTTC. Translation: CASSEDTFRSGANVLTF.

The chain is built from TRBV13 and TRBJ1-3; a weak D match, TRBD1 (6 bases). This CDR3 region has 15 residues. From germline, CDR1 is PRHDT and CDR2 FYEKMQ (reference sequence). V was shortened by 4 bases and J by 4 bases, with 14 bases between the two germline ends. CDR3 in amino acids: CASSSYRALGNTIYF. CDR3 nucleotides: TGTGCCAGCAGCTCGTACAGGGCTCTAGGAAACACCATATATTTT.

The chain couples TRBV29-1 to TRBJ1-3; D call uncertain. Trimming removed 2 bases at V and 0 bases at J, with 8 bases between. Germline V gives CDR1 SQVTM, CDR2 ANQGSEA. The CDR3 extends over 14 amino acids. Here the CDR3 reads CSVESGFSGNTIYF. In DNA, the CDR3 is TGCAGCGTTGAAAGCGGATTCTCTGGAAACACCATATATTTT.